This T cell receptor beta chain was obtained from a study of blood T cell repertoires in COVID-19. Study summary: PBMCs, B-cell-depleted T cells, or T cells were the source of the cDNA or gDNA that made up the material.

The V gene's germline CDR1 is SNHLY and CDR2 FYNNEI. This CDR3 region has 14 residues. Germline trimming cut 6 bases from V and 7 bases from J; bases unmatched to any gene: 6. It was during active infection that Seattle patients were enrolled and then longitudinally followed. Data came from immunoSEQ multiplex PCR; TCRdb stores just in-frame clones and leaves some out. The sample records a few hundred thousand clones, 85% to 90% being singletons. The clonotype originates from a woman aged 55-69 years with COVID-19, enrolled during active disease. The chain uses TRBV2 and TRBJ1-5; 10 bases fit TRBD1. Material: peripheral blood. CDR3 residues: CASRKGQGLQPQHF. CDR3 nucleotides: TGTGCCAGCAGAAAGGGACAGGGGTTGCAGCCCCAGCATTTT.